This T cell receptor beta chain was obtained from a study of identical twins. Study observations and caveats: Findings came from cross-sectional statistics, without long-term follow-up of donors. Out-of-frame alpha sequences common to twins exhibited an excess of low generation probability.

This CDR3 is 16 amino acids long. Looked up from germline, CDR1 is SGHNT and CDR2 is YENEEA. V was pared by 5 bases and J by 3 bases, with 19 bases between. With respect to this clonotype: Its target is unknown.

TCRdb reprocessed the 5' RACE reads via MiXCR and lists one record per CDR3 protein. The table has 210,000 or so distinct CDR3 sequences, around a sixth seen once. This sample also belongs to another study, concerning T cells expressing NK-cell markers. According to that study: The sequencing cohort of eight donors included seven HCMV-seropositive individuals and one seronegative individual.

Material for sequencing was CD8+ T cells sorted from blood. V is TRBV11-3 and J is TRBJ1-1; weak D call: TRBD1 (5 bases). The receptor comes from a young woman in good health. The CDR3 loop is CASSPGTDHRDTEAFF. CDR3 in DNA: TGTGCCAGCAGCCCCGGGACGGACCACCGGGACACTGAAGCTTTCTTT.